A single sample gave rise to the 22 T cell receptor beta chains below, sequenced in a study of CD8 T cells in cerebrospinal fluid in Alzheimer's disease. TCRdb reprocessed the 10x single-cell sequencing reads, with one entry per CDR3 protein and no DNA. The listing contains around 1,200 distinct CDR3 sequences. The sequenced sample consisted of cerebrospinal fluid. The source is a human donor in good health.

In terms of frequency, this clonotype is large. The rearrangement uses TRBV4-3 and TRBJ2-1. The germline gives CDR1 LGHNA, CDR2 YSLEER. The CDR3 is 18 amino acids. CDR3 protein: CASSQEGRETFPYNEQFF.

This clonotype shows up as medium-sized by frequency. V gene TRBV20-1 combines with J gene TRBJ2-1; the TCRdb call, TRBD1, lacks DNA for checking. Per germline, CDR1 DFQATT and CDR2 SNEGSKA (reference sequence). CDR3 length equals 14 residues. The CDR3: CSARAPFRGNEQFF.

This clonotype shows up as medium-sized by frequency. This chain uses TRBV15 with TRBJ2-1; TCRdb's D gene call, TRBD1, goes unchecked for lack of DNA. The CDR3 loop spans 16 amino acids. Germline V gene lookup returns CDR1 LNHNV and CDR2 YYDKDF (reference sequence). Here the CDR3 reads CATSRDWATGYNEQFF.

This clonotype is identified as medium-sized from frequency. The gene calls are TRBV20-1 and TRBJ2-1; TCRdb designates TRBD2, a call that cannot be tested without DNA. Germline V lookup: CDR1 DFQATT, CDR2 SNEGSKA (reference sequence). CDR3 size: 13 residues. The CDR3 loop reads CSAPPPGRNEQFF.

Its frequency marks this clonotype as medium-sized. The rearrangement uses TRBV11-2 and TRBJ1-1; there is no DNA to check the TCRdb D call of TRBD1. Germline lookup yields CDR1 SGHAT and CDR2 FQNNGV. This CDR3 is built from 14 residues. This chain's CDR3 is CASSRGGLPTEAFF. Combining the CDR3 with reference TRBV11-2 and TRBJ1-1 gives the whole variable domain EAGVAQSPRYKIIEKRQSVAFWCNPISGHATLYWYQQILGQGPKLLIQFQNNGVVDDSQLPKDRFSAERLKGVDSTLKIQPAKLEDSAVYLCASSRGGLPTEAFFGQGTRLTVV.

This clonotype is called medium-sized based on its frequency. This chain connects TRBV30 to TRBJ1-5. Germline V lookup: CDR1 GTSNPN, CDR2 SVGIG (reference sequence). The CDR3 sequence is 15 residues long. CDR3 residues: CAWAPRGGGNQPQHF.

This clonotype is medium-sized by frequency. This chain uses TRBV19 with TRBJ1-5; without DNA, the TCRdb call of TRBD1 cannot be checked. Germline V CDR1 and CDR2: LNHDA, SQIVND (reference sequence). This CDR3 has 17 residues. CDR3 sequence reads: CASGRPSRDRGNQPQHF. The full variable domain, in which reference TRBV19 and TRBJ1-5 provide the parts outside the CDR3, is DGGITQSPKYLFRKEGQNVTLSCEQNLNHDAMYWYRQDPGQGLRLIYYSQIVNDFQKGDIAEGYSVSREKKESFPLTVTSAQKNPTAFYLCASGRPSRDRGNQPQHFGDGTRLSIL.

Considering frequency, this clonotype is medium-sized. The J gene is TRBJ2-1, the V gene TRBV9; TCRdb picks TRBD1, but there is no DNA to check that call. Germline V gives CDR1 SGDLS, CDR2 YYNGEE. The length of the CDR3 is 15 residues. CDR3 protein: CASSVDQGSHNEQFF.

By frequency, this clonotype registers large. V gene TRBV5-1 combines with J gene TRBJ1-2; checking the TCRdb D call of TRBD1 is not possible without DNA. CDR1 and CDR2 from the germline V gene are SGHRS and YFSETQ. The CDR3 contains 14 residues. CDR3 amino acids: CASSTGQENYGYTF.

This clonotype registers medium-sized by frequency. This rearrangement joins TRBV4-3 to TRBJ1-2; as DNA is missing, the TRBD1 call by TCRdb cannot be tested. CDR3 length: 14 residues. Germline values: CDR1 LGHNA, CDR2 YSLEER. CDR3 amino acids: CASSRGGENYGYTF.

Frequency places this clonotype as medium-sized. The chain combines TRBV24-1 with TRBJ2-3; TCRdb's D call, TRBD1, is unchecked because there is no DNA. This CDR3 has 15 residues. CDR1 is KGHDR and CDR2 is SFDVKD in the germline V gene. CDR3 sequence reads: CATSDLTGRADTQYF.

The chain's CDR3 is CASSVASAATTDTQYF. The chain recombines TRBV9 with TRBJ2-3. In germline, CDR1 is SGDLS, CDR2 YYNGEE. This CDR3 is 16 amino acids long. Together with reference TRBV9 and TRBJ2-3, the CDR3 gives the full variable domain: DSGVTQTPKHLITATGQRVTLRCSPRSGDLSVYWYQQSLDQGLQFLIQYYNGEERAKGNILERFSAQQFPDLHSELNLSSLELGDSALYFCASSVASAATTDTQYFGPGTRLTVL.

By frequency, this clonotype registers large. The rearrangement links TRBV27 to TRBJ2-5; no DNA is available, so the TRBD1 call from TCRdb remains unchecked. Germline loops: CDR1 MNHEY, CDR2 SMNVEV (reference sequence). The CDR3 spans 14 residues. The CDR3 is CASSKDRVRETQYF.

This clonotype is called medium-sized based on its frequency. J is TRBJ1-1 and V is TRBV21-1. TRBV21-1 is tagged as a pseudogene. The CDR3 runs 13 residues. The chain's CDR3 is CASSKDCRAEAFF.

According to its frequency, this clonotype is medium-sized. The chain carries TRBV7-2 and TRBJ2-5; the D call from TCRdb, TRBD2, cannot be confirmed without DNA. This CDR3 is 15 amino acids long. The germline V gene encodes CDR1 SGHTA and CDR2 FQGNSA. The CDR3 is CASSLLAGVQETQYF. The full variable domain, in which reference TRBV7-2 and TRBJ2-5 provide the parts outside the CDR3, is GAGVSQSPSNKVTEKGKDVELRCDPISGHTALYWYRQSLGQGLEFLIYFQGNSAPDKSGLPSDRFSAERTGGSVSTLTIQRTQQEDSAVYLCASSLLAGVQETQYFGPGTRLLVL.

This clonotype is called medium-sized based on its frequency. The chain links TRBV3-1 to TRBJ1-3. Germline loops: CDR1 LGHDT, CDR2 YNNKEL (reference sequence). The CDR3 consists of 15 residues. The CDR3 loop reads CASSLGGFSGNTIYF. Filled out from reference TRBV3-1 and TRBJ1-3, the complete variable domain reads DTAVSQTPKYLVTQMGNDKSIKCEQNLGHDTMYWYKQDSKKFLKIMFSYNNKELIINETVPNRFSPKSPDKAHLNLHINSLELGDSAVYFCASSLGGFSGNTIYFGEGSWLTVV.

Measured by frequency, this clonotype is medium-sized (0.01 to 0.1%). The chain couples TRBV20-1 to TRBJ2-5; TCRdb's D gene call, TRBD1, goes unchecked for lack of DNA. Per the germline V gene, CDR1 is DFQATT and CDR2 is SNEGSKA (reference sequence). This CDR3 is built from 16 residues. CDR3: CSARAPPSRGEETQYF.

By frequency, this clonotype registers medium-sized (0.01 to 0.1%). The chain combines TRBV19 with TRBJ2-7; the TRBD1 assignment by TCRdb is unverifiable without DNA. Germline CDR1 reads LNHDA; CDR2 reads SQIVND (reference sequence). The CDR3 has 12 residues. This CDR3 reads CASSISRGQQYF.

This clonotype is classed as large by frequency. This chain's CDR3 is CASTEARGTEAFF. V and J are TRBV6-2 or TRBV6-3 and TRBJ1-1; without DNA, the TCRdb call of TRBD1 cannot be checked. The germline gives CDR1 MNHEY, CDR2 SVGEGT. CDR3 length: 13 residues.

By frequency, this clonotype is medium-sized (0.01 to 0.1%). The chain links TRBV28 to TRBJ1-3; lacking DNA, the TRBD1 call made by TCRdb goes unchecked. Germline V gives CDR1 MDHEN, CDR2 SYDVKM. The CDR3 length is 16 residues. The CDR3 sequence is CASTQRGPNSGNTIYF.

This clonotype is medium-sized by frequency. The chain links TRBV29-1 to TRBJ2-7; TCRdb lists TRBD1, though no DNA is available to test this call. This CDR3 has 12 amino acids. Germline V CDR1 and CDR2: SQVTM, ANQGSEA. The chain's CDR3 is CSVAGASIEQYF.

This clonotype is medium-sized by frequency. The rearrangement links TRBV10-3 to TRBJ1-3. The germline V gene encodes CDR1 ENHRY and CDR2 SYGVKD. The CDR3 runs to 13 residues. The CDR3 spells CAISEDAGNTIYF.